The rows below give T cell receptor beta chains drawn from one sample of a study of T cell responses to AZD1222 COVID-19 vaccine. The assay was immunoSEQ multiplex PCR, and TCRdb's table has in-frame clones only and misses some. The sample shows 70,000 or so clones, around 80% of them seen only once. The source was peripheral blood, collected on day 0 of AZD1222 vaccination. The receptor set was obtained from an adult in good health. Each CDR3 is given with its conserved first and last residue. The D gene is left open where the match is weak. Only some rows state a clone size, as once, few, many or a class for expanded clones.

CDR3 protein: CASSRDGTNSPLHF
CDR3 DNA: TGTGCCAGCAGCCGGGACGGGACAAATTCACCCCTCCACTTT
V gene: TRBV6-2/TRBV6-3
D gene: .
clone size: few
J gene: TRBJ1-6

CDR3 protein: CASSSGQGTDTQYF
CDR3 DNA: TGTGCTAGCAGCTCGGGACAGGGGACAGATACGCAGTATTTT
V gene: TRBV7-7
D gene: TRBD1
clone size: .
J gene: TRBJ2-3

CDR3 protein: CASSVVSGGAYEQYF
CDR3 DNA: TGTGCCAGCAGCGTAGTCAGCGGGGGGGCCTACGAGCAGTACTTC
V gene: TRBV9
D gene: TRBD2
clone size: .
J gene: TRBJ2-7

CDR3 protein: CASAHSGANVLTF
CDR3 DNA: TGTGCTAGTGCACACTCTGGGGCCAACGTCCTGACTTTC
V gene: TRBV12-5
D gene: .
clone size: .
J gene: TRBJ2-6

CDR3 protein: CASSERETQYF
CDR3 DNA: TGTGCCAGCAGTGAACGAGAGACCCAGTACTTC
V gene: TRBV6-1
D gene: .
clone size: few
J gene: TRBJ2-5

CDR3 protein: CASSEAPSGVWGEQYF
CDR3 DNA: TGTGCCAGCAGTGAAGCCCCGTCCGGGGTATGGGGCGAGCAGTACTTC
V gene: TRBV6-1
D gene: .
clone size: once
J gene: TRBJ2-7

CDR3 protein: CASSLNRGGYGEQFF
CDR3 DNA: TGTGCCAGCAGCTTAAATCGAGGGGGCTATGGTGAGCAGTTCTTC
V gene: TRBV7-3
D gene: TRBD1
clone size: .
J gene: TRBJ2-1

CDR3 protein: CASSLPRGTGGLTNEKLFF
CDR3 DNA: TGTGCCAGCAGCTTACCGAGAGGGACAGGGGGTTTGACTAATGAAAAACTGTTTTTT
V gene: TRBV7-9
D gene: TRBD1
clone size: .
J gene: TRBJ1-4

CDR3 protein: CASIGLRSPLHF
CDR3 DNA: TGTGCCAGCATAGGGTTAAGGTCACCCCTCCACTTT
V gene: TRBV2
D gene: .
clone size: .
J gene: TRBJ1-6

CDR3 protein: CASSRTGGYGNEQFF
CDR3 DNA: TGTGCCAGCAGCAGGACAGGGGGGTATGGCAATGAGCAGTTCTTC
V gene: TRBV5-4
D gene: TRBD1
clone size: .
J gene: TRBJ2-1

CDR3 protein: CASSESWGGSYEQYF
CDR3 DNA: TGTGCCAGCAGTGAAAGCTGGGGGGGGTCCTACGAGCAGTACTTC
V gene: TRBV6-1
D gene: TRBD2
clone size: .
J gene: TRBJ2-7

CDR3 protein: CSAKSNEKLFF
CDR3 DNA: TGCAGTGCTAAATCTAATGAAAAACTGTTTTTT
V gene: TRBV20-1
D gene: .
clone size: .
J gene: TRBJ1-4

CDR3 protein: CASSLGGVLYGYTF
CDR3 DNA: TGTGCCAGCAGCTTAGGGGGGGTACTCTATGGCTACACCTTC
V gene: TRBV7-2
D gene: .
clone size: few
J gene: TRBJ1-2

CDR3 protein: CASSDSFGAGYTF
CDR3 DNA: .
V gene: TRBV6-4
D gene: .
clone size: .
J gene: TRBJ1-2

CDR3 protein: CASSVAPENTEAFF
CDR3 DNA: TGTGCCAGCAGCGTAGCCCCAGAGAACACTGAAGCTTTCTTT
V gene: TRBV9
D gene: .
clone size: .
J gene: TRBJ1-1

CDR3 protein: CASSPSYQGANTGELFF
CDR3 DNA: TGTGCCAGCAGCCCCTCATACCAGGGGGCGAACACCGGGGAGCTGTTTTTT
V gene: TRBV7-2
D gene: TRBD1
clone size: .
J gene: TRBJ2-2

CDR3 protein: CAISESMESGGQETQYF
CDR3 DNA: TGTGCCATCAGTGAGTCGATGGAAAGCGGGGGACAAGAGACCCAGTACTTC
V gene: TRBV10-3
D gene: TRBD2
clone size: .
J gene: TRBJ2-5

CDR3 protein: CASSLAGEQYF
CDR3 DNA: TGTGCCAGCAGCTTAGCAGGGGAGCAATACTTC
V gene: TRBV5-4
D gene: .
clone size: .
J gene: TRBJ2-7

CDR3 protein: CASSPGYLRGNQPQHF
CDR3 DNA: TGTGCCAGCAGCCCGGGATATCTCAGGGGCAATCAGCCCCAGCATTTT
V gene: TRBV3-1/TRBV3-2
D gene: .
clone size: .
J gene: TRBJ1-5

CDR3 protein: CASSRGGNQPQHF
CDR3 DNA: TGTGCCAGCAGCCGGGGTGGCAATCAGCCCCAGCATTTT
V gene: TRBV7-9
D gene: .
clone size: few
J gene: TRBJ1-5

CDR3 protein: CASSEGEQYF
CDR3 DNA: TGCGCCAGCAGTGAAGGCGAGCAGTACTTC
V gene: TRBV10-2
D gene: .
clone size: .
J gene: TRBJ2-7

CDR3 protein: CASSIGQGAFF
CDR3 DNA: TGTGCCAGTAGTATTGGGCAAGGAGCTTTCTTT
V gene: TRBV19
D gene: .
clone size: .
J gene: TRBJ1-1

CDR3 protein: CASSGGQETQYF
CDR3 DNA: TGTGCCAGCAGCGGGGGGCAAGAGACCCAGTACTTC
V gene: TRBV3-1/TRBV3-2
D gene: .
clone size: .
J gene: TRBJ2-5

CDR3 protein: CASSAGEVAGNTIYF
CDR3 DNA: TGTGCCAGCAGCGCAGGGGAAGTGGCTGGAAACACCATATATTTT
V gene: TRBV7-9
D gene: .
clone size: .
J gene: TRBJ1-3

CDR3 protein: CASSYTATGDEQYF
CDR3 DNA: TGTGCCAGCAGCTATACTGCGACTGGGGACGAGCAGTACTTC
V gene: TRBV3-1/TRBV3-2
D gene: .
clone size: once
J gene: TRBJ2-7

CDR3 protein: CASSLVFSLAGEKLFF
CDR3 DNA: TGTGCCAGCAGCTTGGTTTTCTCCCTAGCCGGCGAAAAACTGTTTTTT
V gene: TRBV5-8
D gene: .
clone size: .
J gene: TRBJ1-4

CDR3 protein: CAWSVVIRTQYSPLHF
CDR3 DNA: TGTGCCTGGAGTGTTGTTATCAGGACTCAATATTCACCCCTCCACTTT
V gene: TRBV30
D gene: .
clone size: .
J gene: TRBJ1-6

CDR3 protein: CASSLSGETQYF
CDR3 DNA: TGTGCCAGCAGTTTAAGCGGGGAGACCCAGTACTTC
V gene: TRBV12-3/TRBV12-4
D gene: .
clone size: .
J gene: TRBJ2-5

CDR3 protein: CASSRPQGAGDTQYF
CDR3 DNA: TGTGCCAGCAGCCGCCCACAGGGGGCCGGAGATACGCAGTATTTT
V gene: TRBV3-1/TRBV3-2
D gene: TRBD1
clone size: .
J gene: TRBJ2-3

CDR3 protein: CASRYEGLGAGELFF
CDR3 DNA: TGTGCCAGCAGATACGAGGGGCTGGGTGCCGGGGAGCTGTTTTTT
V gene: TRBV7-9
D gene: .
clone size: .
J gene: TRBJ2-2

CDR3 protein: CASSGRGLNTGELFF
CDR3 DNA: TGTGCCAGCAGCGGGCGAGGCCTGAACACCGGGGAGCTGTTTTTT
V gene: TRBV5-4
D gene: .
clone size: .
J gene: TRBJ2-2

CDR3 protein: CASSLGETQYF
CDR3 DNA: TGTGCCAGCAGTTTAGGGGAGACCCAGTACTTC
V gene: TRBV27
D gene: .
clone size: once
J gene: TRBJ2-5

CDR3 protein: CASRQRNSPLHF
CDR3 DNA: TGTGCCAGCAGACAGAGAAATTCACCCCTCCACTTT
V gene: TRBV6-5
D gene: .
clone size: .
J gene: TRBJ1-6

CDR3 protein: CASSSGTGKTGDTQYF
CDR3 DNA: TGTGCCAGCAGCTCCGGGACAGGCAAGACGGGTGATACGCAGTATTTT
V gene: TRBV5-6
D gene: TRBD1
clone size: .
J gene: TRBJ2-3

CDR3 protein: CASSLGTSGGVEQYF
CDR3 DNA: TGCGCCAGCAGCTTGGGAACTAGCGGGGGTGTGGAGCAGTACTTC
V gene: TRBV5-1
D gene: TRBD2
clone size: .
J gene: TRBJ2-7

CDR3 protein: CASNPQFIQPQHF
CDR3 DNA: TGTGCCAGCAACCCGCAATTTATTCAGCCCCAGCATTTT
V gene: TRBV6-5
D gene: .
clone size: once
J gene: TRBJ1-5

CDR3 protein: CAWSVQGAGGYTF
CDR3 DNA: TGTGCCTGGAGTGTACAGGGGGCGGGTGGCTACACCTTC
V gene: TRBV30
D gene: TRBD1
clone size: once
J gene: TRBJ1-2

CDR3 protein: CASSQDLGITNEKLFF
CDR3 DNA: TGTGCCAGCAGCCAAGATCTGGGTATCACTAATGAAAAACTGTTTTTT
V gene: TRBV3-1/TRBV3-2
D gene: .
clone size: .
J gene: TRBJ1-4

CDR3 protein: CASSTSAINQPQHF
CDR3 DNA: TGTGCCAGCAGTACTTCAGCCATCAATCAGCCCCAGCATTTT
V gene: TRBV6-6
D gene: .
clone size: .
J gene: TRBJ1-5

CDR3 protein: CASSSPPGHSYNEQFF
CDR3 DNA: TGTGCCAGTAGTTCACCGCCGGGACATTCCTACAATGAGCAGTTCTTC
V gene: TRBV19
D gene: .
clone size: .
J gene: TRBJ2-1

CDR3 protein: CASSYSWRATNEKLFF
CDR3 DNA: TGTGCCAGCAGTTACTCTTGGAGGGCAACTAATGAAAAACTGTTTTTT
V gene: TRBV6-5
D gene: .
clone size: .
J gene: TRBJ1-4

CDR3 protein: CASTSSGELFF
CDR3 DNA: TGTGCCAGCACCTCTAGCGGGGAGCTGTTTTTT
V gene: TRBV7-9
D gene: .
clone size: .
J gene: TRBJ2-2

CDR3 protein: CASSWGSNSNQPQHF
CDR3 DNA: TGTGCCAGCAGTTGGGGTTCCAATAGCAATCAGCCCCAGCATTTT
V gene: TRBV28
D gene: .
clone size: .
J gene: TRBJ1-5

CDR3 protein: CASRDQGTGGYTF
CDR3 DNA: TGTGCCAGCAGAGATCAGGGGACGGGCGGCTACACCTTC
V gene: TRBV6-5
D gene: .
clone size: .
J gene: TRBJ1-2

CDR3 protein: CASSLGVNEQFF
CDR3 DNA: TGTGCCAGCAGCTTAGGGGTCAATGAGCAGTTCTTC
V gene: TRBV7-9
D gene: .
clone size: few
J gene: TRBJ2-1

CDR3 protein: CATAASRANEKLFF
CDR3 DNA: TGTGCCACCGCGGCGTCTAGGGCTAATGAAAAACTGTTTTTT
V gene: TRBV19
D gene: .
clone size: .
J gene: TRBJ1-4

CDR3 protein: CASSWGQGRDTQYF
CDR3 DNA: TGTGCCAGCAGCTGGGGACAGGGTAGAGATACGCAGTATTTT
V gene: TRBV5-4
D gene: TRBD1
clone size: .
J gene: TRBJ2-3

CDR3 protein: CAWSQGAGNEKLFF
CDR3 DNA: TGTGCCTGGAGTCAGGGGGCGGGTAATGAAAAACTGTTTTTT
V gene: TRBV30
D gene: TRBD1
clone size: .
J gene: TRBJ1-4

CDR3 protein: CASSEGLGTEAFF
CDR3 DNA: TGTGCCAGCTCGGAAGGGTTGGGCACTGAAGCTTTCTTT
V gene: TRBV18
D gene: .
clone size: .
J gene: TRBJ1-1

CDR3 protein: CASSSLGGADTQYF
CDR3 DNA: TGTGCCAGCAGCTCCTTAGGCGGGGCAGATACGCAGTATTTT
V gene: TRBV11-2
D gene: .
clone size: .
J gene: TRBJ2-3

CDR3 protein: CASSPREYGYTF
CDR3 DNA: TGTGCCAGTAGTCCGCGGGAATATGGCTACACCTTC
V gene: TRBV19
D gene: .
clone size: few
J gene: TRBJ1-2

CDR3 protein: CASSQDPGGSVNEQYF
CDR3 DNA: TGTGCCAGCAGCCAAGACCCCGGGGGTAGCGTCAACGAGCAGTACTTC
V gene: TRBV3-1/TRBV3-2
D gene: .
clone size: once
J gene: TRBJ2-7

CDR3 protein: CASSSGGSIYQPQHF
CDR3 DNA: TGTGCCAGCAGCTCGGGGGGATCCATTTATCAGCCCCAGCATTTT
V gene: TRBV7-2
D gene: .
clone size: .
J gene: TRBJ1-5

CDR3 protein: CASSIKVNYGYTF
CDR3 DNA: TGTGCCAGTAGTATCAAAGTGAACTATGGCTACACCTTC
V gene: TRBV19
D gene: .
clone size: .
J gene: TRBJ1-2

CDR3 protein: CASSQDFSGRGYTF
CDR3 DNA: TGCGCCAGCAGCCAAGATTTCTCGGGGCGGGGCTACACCTTC
V gene: TRBV4-1
D gene: .
clone size: .
J gene: TRBJ1-2